These T cell receptor beta chains were read from a single sample in a study of human thymus T cells. Assay used: immunoSEQ multiplex PCR; TCRdb lists only in-frame clones, some missing. The sample consists of some 44,000 clones, over 90% of them appearing once. Material for sequencing was blood. The receptor set was obtained from a girl less than two years old with a congenital heart defect but otherwise immunologically healthy. Both conserved end residues are trimmed from each CDR3. The D gene is left open where the match is weak.

d_gene: TRBD1
j_gene: TRBJ1-4
v_gene: TRBV28
CDR3aa: ASSFTGAGGEKLF

d_gene: NA
j_gene: TRBJ2-2
v_gene: TRBV7-3
CDR3aa: ASSLYDTGELF

d_gene: TRBD1
j_gene: TRBJ2-5
v_gene: TRBV28
CDR3aa: ASSLYHRGGLETQY

d_gene: NA
j_gene: TRBJ2-7
v_gene: TRBV28
CDR3aa: ASSLPTKQSSYEQY

d_gene: NA
j_gene: TRBJ2-3
v_gene: TRBV21-1
CDR3aa: ASSKGPLAGGTDTQY

d_gene: NA
j_gene: TRBJ1-2
v_gene: TRBV7-6
CDR3aa: ASSPRGSNYGYT

d_gene: TRBD2
j_gene: TRBJ2-1
v_gene: TRBV7-2
CDR3aa: ASSFVAGVANEQF

d_gene: NA
j_gene: TRBJ1-2
v_gene: TRBV6-1
CDR3aa: ASSEVGGKGGYT

d_gene: TRBD1
j_gene: TRBJ1-2
v_gene: TRBV18
CDR3aa: ASSPNQDRDYGYT

d_gene: TRBD2
j_gene: TRBJ2-3
v_gene: TRBV14
CDR3aa: ASQRGSTDTQY

d_gene: TRBD2
j_gene: TRBJ2-3
v_gene: TRBV5-4
CDR3aa: ASSSLAGATDTQY

d_gene: TRBD1
j_gene: TRBJ2-2
v_gene: TRBV28
CDR3aa: ASSLRGQGPNTGELF

d_gene: TRBD1
j_gene: TRBJ2-7
v_gene: TRBV5-1
CDR3aa: ASSPVQGDEQY

d_gene: NA
j_gene: TRBJ2-7
v_gene: TRBV6-1
CDR3aa: ASSETDHSYEQY

d_gene: NA
j_gene: TRBJ1-5
v_gene: TRBV6-5
CDR3aa: ASSYQGNQPQH

d_gene: TRBD2
j_gene: TRBJ2-1
v_gene: TRBV11-2
CDR3aa: ASSLGTSGTYNEQF

d_gene: NA
j_gene: TRBJ1-2
v_gene: TRBV7-9
CDR3aa: ASSLERVGYT

d_gene: NA
j_gene: TRBJ2-7
v_gene: TRBV27
CDR3aa: ASSGDGSYEQY

d_gene: NA
j_gene: TRBJ1-3
v_gene: TRBV7-6
CDR3aa: ASSLATVSGNTIY

d_gene: NA
j_gene: TRBJ1-1
v_gene: TRBV5-1
CDR3aa: ASSMDGDTEAF

d_gene: TRBD2
j_gene: TRBJ2-2
v_gene: TRBV11-3
CDR3aa: ASSGGDDVLF

d_gene: NA
j_gene: TRBJ2-4
v_gene: TRBV18
CDR3aa: ASSPPGNHIQY

d_gene: NA
j_gene: TRBJ2-1
v_gene: TRBV19
CDR3aa: ASSIASGDVRSYNEQF

d_gene: TRBD2
j_gene: TRBJ2-4
v_gene: TRBV2
CDR3aa: ASSDPGGGGH

d_gene: NA
j_gene: TRBJ2-1
v_gene: TRBV6-1
CDR3aa: ASSERGYEQF

d_gene: NA
j_gene: TRBJ2-5
v_gene: TRBV20-1
CDR3aa: SASGPETQY

d_gene: NA
j_gene: TRBJ2-6
v_gene: TRBV10-3
CDR3aa: ATQGPGANVLT

d_gene: TRBD2
j_gene: TRBJ2-1
v_gene: TRBV27
CDR3aa: ASSTRRFTGGRNEQF

d_gene: NA
j_gene: TRBJ2-7
v_gene: TRBV7-9
CDR3aa: ASSLNAGAYEQY

d_gene: TRBD2
j_gene: TRBJ2-2
v_gene: TRBV5-1
CDR3aa: ASSPTSGRALPGELF

d_gene: TRBD2
j_gene: TRBJ2-1
v_gene: TRBV2
CDR3aa: ASTASGKF

d_gene: TRBD2
j_gene: TRBJ2-1
v_gene: TRBV5-4
CDR3aa: ASSLEIAGGNEQF

d_gene: NA
j_gene: TRBJ1-1
v_gene: TRBV28
CDR3aa: ASSLVGGQGTEAF